This is a list of T cell receptor beta chains from one sample in a study of stem cell transplantation in POMP-related autoinflammatory disease. TCRdb's copy holds only in-frame clones and misses some; the assay was immunoSEQ multiplex PCR. The sample lists tens of thousands of clones, roughly 93% occurring once. The sample consisted of CD4+ T cells from PBMCs, taken after stem cell transplantation. These receptors originate from a human patient with POMP-related autoinflammation and immune dysregulation (PRAID). Some T cells may arise from the graft donor. CDR3s include the opening cysteine and the closing phenylalanine or tryptophan. Each record gives: clone size, J gene, D gene, V gene, CDR3 protein, CDR3 DNA. A D gene is named only where the DNA matches it firmly. Where a row states a size, it is once, few, many or the class of an expanded clone; other rows omit it.

. | TRBJ2-1 | TRBD2 | TRBV28 | CASSSPGSGAYNEQFF | TGTGCCAGCAGTTCGCCGGGTAGCGGGGCGTACAATGAGCAGTTCTTC
. | TRBJ1-1 | . | TRBV7-2 | CASKKAGVNTEAFF | TGTGCCAGCAAAAAGGCAGGGGTGAACACTGAAGCTTTCTTT
. | TRBJ2-5 | TRBD1 | TRBV5-4 | CASSLPGTAQETQYF | TGTGCCAGCAGCTTGCCCGGGACAGCTCAAGAGACCCAGTACTTC
. | TRBJ2-5 | . | TRBV5-4 | CASSLAGGKETQYF | TGTGCCAGCAGCTTGGCCGGAGGGAAAGAGACCCAGTACTTC
once | TRBJ1-5 | . | TRBV19 | CASSIVWQGPSSQPQHF | TGTGCCAGTAGTATAGTATGGCAGGGACCTAGCAGTCAGCCCCAGCATTTT
. | TRBJ1-2 | . | TRBV25-1 | CASSGRSYGYTF | TGTGCCAGCAGTGGCAGATCGTATGGCTACACCTTC
. | TRBJ2-2 | . | TRBV28 | CASSLATGELFF | TGTGCCAGCAGCCTAGCCACCGGGGAGCTGTTTTTT
. | TRBJ1-2 | . | TRBV3-1/TRBV3-2 | CASSQAIQAFYGYTF | TGTGCCAGCAGCCAAGCCATACAGGCCTTCTATGGCTACACCTTC
. | TRBJ1-2 | TRBD1 | TRBV18 | CASSAWDRDYGYTF | TGTGCCAGCTCAGCATGGGACAGGGACTATGGCTACACCTTC
. | TRBJ2-1 | . | TRBV7-8 | CASSLAGAAAYNEQFF | TGTGCCAGCAGCTTAGCGGGGGCCGCAGCCTACAATGAGCAGTTCTTC
. | TRBJ2-7 | TRBD1 | TRBV6-5 | CASLTGGSYEQYF | TGTGCCAGCCTCACAGGGGGTTCCTACGAGCAGTACTTC
. | TRBJ2-3 | TRBD2 | TRBV9 | CASSAREGTDTQYF | TGTGCCAGCAGCGCCCGGGAGGGAACAGATACGCAGTATTTT
few | TRBJ2-1 | . | TRBV3-1/TRBV3-2 | CASSLRSSEQFF | TGTGCCAGCAGCCTTCGATCCAGTGAGCAGTTCTTC
. | TRBJ2-1 | . | TRBV11-2 | CASSLEGQGYNEQFF | TGTGCCAGCAGCTTAGAAGGGCAGGGATACAATGAGCAGTTCTTC
. | TRBJ1-6 | . | TRBV4-1 | CASSQVTGGGNSPLHF | TGCGCCAGCAGCCAAGTCACAGGAGGAGGGAATTCACCCCTCCACTTT
. | TRBJ1-5 | TRBD1 | TRBV19 | CASSLWQGGNQPQHF | TGTGCCAGTAGTCTCTGGCAGGGGGGGAATCAGCCCCAGCATTTT
. | TRBJ2-3 | . | TRBV24-1 | CATSDPAKGTQYF | TGTGCCACCAGTGATCCAGCTAAGGGTACGCAGTATTTT
. | TRBJ1-5 | TRBD1 | TRBV3-1/TRBV3-2 | CASSPGGGGHQPQHF | TGTGCCAGCAGTCCGGGGGGAGGGGGCCATCAGCCCCAGCATTTT
. | TRBJ1-2 | TRBD1 | TRBV11-2 | CASSSSGQGSYGYTF | TGTGCCAGCAGCTCATCGGGACAGGGGTCCTATGGCTACACCTTC
. | TRBJ2-3 | TRBD2 | TRBV7-2 | CASSPVLAGDDTQYF | TGTGCCAGCAGCCCAGTACTAGCGGGAGACGATACGCAGTATTTT
. | TRBJ2-5 | TRBD2 | TRBV5-4 | CASSLAGGRAAETQYF | TGTGCCAGCAGCTTGGCCGGCGGGAGGGCCGCAGAGACCCAGTACTTC
. | TRBJ1-4 | . | TRBV5-1 | CASSRIPGSEEKLFF | TGCGCCAGCAGCCGGATCCCGGGTTCCGAAGAAAAACTGTTTTTT
. | TRBJ1-4 | . | TRBV29-1 | CSGGDSPGEKLFF | TGCAGCGGTGGGGACTCGCCCGGTGAAAAACTGTTTTTT
. | TRBJ2-2 | . | TRBV19 | CASSITGGATNTGELFF | TGTGCCAGTAGTATAACCGGCGGGGCTACGAACACCGGGGAGCTGTTTTTT
. | TRBJ2-3 | . | TRBV19 | CASSGPGLLDTQYF | TGTGCCAGTAGTGGTCCGGGACTCTTAGATACGCAGTATTTT
. | TRBJ2-3 | TRBD1 | TRBV18 | CASSPPIQGTDTQYF | TGTGCCAGCTCACCACCGATACAGGGGACAGATACGCAGTATTTT
. | TRBJ2-1 | . | TRBV2 | CASSGLPSHNEQFF | TGTGCCAGCAGTGGACTTCCATCCCACAATGAGCAGTTCTTC
. | TRBJ1-2 | . | TRBV6-2/TRBV6-3 | CASSYGGGYTF | TGTGCCAGCAGTTACGGCGGCGGCTACACCTTC
. | TRBJ1-5 | . | TRBV30 | CAWSRGNQPQHF | TGTGCCTGGTCCCGTGGCAATCAGCCCCAGCATTTT
. | TRBJ2-5 | . | TRBV11-2 | CASSLGSGIETQYF | TGTGCCAGCAGCTTAGGTTCCGGGATTGAGACCCAGTACTTC
. | TRBJ2-2 | . | TRBV5-1 | CASSLGLDLTNTGELFF | TGCGCCAGCAGCTTGGGACTGGACCTGACGAACACCGGGGAGCTGTTTTTT
. | TRBJ2-5 | TRBD2 | TRBV18 | CASSPTSGGRETQYF | TGTGCCAGCTCACCGACTAGCGGGGGGAGAGAGACCCAGTACTTC
. | TRBJ2-3 | TRBD2 | TRBV5-1 | CASSFGLAGDAQYF | TGCGCCAGCAGCTTTGGTCTAGCGGGGGACGCGCAGTATTTT
. | TRBJ1-4 | TRBD1 | TRBV30 | CAWNTGTGDEKLFF | TGTGCCTGGAACACCGGGACAGGGGATGAAAAACTGTTTTTT
. | TRBJ1-4 | . | TRBV5-1 | CASSPRSTNEKLFF | TGCGCCAGCAGCCCTAGATCCACTAATGAAAAACTGTTTTTT
. | TRBJ2-3 | . | TRBV18 | CASSPQGSDTQYF | TGTGCCAGCTCACCACAGGGGTCAGATACGCAGTATTTT
. | TRBJ2-1 | TRBD2 | TRBV11-2 | CASSPQTGTIYNEQFF | TGTGCCAGCAGCCCACAAACCGGGACTATTTACAATGAGCAGTTCTTC
. | TRBJ1-5 | . | TRBV5-6 | CASSLGSGQPQHF | TGTGCCAGCAGCTTGGGTAGTGGGCAGCCCCAGCATTTT
. | TRBJ2-7 | . | TRBV15 | CATSRDRWGYYEQYF | TGTGCCACCAGCAGAGATCGGTGGGGGTACTACGAGCAGTACTTC
. | TRBJ1-4 | TRBD1 | TRBV28 | CASTGQGVVFEKLFF | TGTGCCAGCACGGGACAGGGGGTTGTATTCGAAAAACTGTTTTTT
. | TRBJ1-2 | . | TRBV15 | CATSREGGGPWNGYTF | TGTGCCACCAGCAGAGAGGGCGGGGGCCCCTGGAATGGCTACACCTTC
. | TRBJ2-2 | . | TRBV4-1 | CASSPNPPNTGELFF | TGCGCCAGCAGTCCCAACCCCCCGAACACCGGGGAGCTGTTTTTT
. | TRBJ2-7 | TRBD2 | TRBV6-5 | CASSYSGLAGDEYF | TGTGCCAGCAGTTACTCTGGACTAGCGGGAGATGAGTACTTC
. | TRBJ2-2 | . | TRBV3-1/TRBV3-2 | CASSSNTGELFF | TGTGCCAGCAGCAGTAACACCGGGGAGCTGTTTTTT
. | TRBJ1-6 | . | TRBV1 | CTSSPTADYNSPLHF | TGCACCAGCAGCCCGACGGCGGACTATAATTCACCCCTCCACTTT
. | TRBJ2-3 | . | TRBV4-1 | CASSQDRATDTQYF | TGCGCCAGCAGCCAAGACAGGGCCACAGATACGCAGTATTTT
. | TRBJ1-2 | TRBD1 | TRBV18 | CASSPRDSSQGGYTF | TGTGCCAGCTCACCGCGGGACAGCTCCCAAGGAGGCTACACCTTC
. | TRBJ1-4 | . | TRBV10-3 | CAISESSAIATNEKLFF | TGTGCCATCAGTGAGTCGTCGGCGATTGCAACTAATGAAAAACTGTTTTTT
. | TRBJ2-7 | . | TRBV19 | CASSPSLGGEQYF | TGTGCCAGTAGTCCGAGCCTGGGAGGCGAGCAGTACTTC
. | TRBJ1-5 | . | TRBV3-1/TRBV3-2 | CASSPMGDQPQHF | TGTGCCAGCAGCCCTATGGGGGATCAGCCCCAGCATTTT
. | TRBJ1-6 | TRBD1 | TRBV27 | CASSFSGTGISPLHF | TGTGCCAGCAGTTTTTCGGGGACAGGGATTTCACCCCTCCACTTT
once | TRBJ1-1 | . | TRBV5-6 | CASSIFTGTPEDTEAFF | TGTGCCAGCAGCATCTTTACCGGGACCCCAGAGGACACTGAAGCTTTCTTT
. | TRBJ2-2 | . | TRBV2 | CASRRGRIDTGELFF | TGTGCCAGCAGGAGGGGGAGGATTGACACCGGGGAGCTGTTTTTT
. | TRBJ2-3 | . | TRBV29-1 | CSVEGPRGVGTDTQYF | TGCAGCGTTGAGGGCCCCCGGGGCGTCGGCACAGATACGCAGTATTTT
. | TRBJ1-6 | . | TRBV3-1/TRBV3-2 | CASRGTGHGSPLHF | TGTGCCAGCAGGGGGACGGGGCATGGGTCACCCCTCCACTTT
. | TRBJ2-7 | . | TRBV28 | CASSLFRAYEQYF | TGTGCCAGCAGTTTATTCAGGGCCTACGAGCAGTACTTC
. | TRBJ2-6 | TRBD1 | TRBV7-2 | CASSSTGALKVLTF | TGTGCCAGCAGCTCGACAGGGGCCCTGAAGGTCCTGACTTTC
. | TRBJ1-2 | . | TRBV28 | CASSQPGENYGYTF | TGTGCCAGCAGCCAGCCAGGGGAGAACTATGGCTACACCTTC
. | TRBJ2-3 | TRBD2 | TRBV2 | CASSRGGAPDTQYF | TGTGCCAGCAGTCGCGGGGGGGCCCCGGATACGCAGTATTTT
. | TRBJ2-5 | TRBD1 | TRBV27 | CASTISRGSRTQYF | TGTGCCAGCACCATCTCCAGGGGGTCGCGGACCCAGTACTTC